A single sample gave rise to the 19 T cell receptor beta chains below, sequenced in a study of CD8+ T cells in alopecia areata (dated by TCRdb to the late 2010s). The sample's time point label is to be understood as: around 29 days on oral tofacitinib. The treatment or condition label, as the study defines it: oral pan-JAK inhibitor, 5-10 mg twice daily. Receptors were amplified or captured by the immunoSEQ multiplex PCR assay. RNA was extracted from all samples and reverse transcribed into cDNA as template for TCR sequencing. The table was pulled from immuneACCESS by TCRdb, which kept in-frame rearrangements only. Such tables lose some clones; where checked, under half of the loss comes from unresolved V genes, and the rest has no known cause. For this sample the table gives 200,000 to 250,000 clones, of which more than 45% were detected only once. The ten most abundant clones make up 1.5% to 2% of the sample.

Source: CD4+ T cells sorted from blood, taken at week 4, from a patient treated with tofacitinib. These receptors were taken from a human donor with alopecia areata.

The rearrangement uses TRBV9 and TRBJ2-3, with 10 bases lining up with TRBD2. There are 17 residues in the CDR3. From germline, CDR1 is SGDLS and CDR2 YYNGEE. The V segment lost 4 bases and the J segment 2 bases; nucleotides outside the gene matches: 10. CDR3 region: CASSSMLAGATTDTQYF. The CDR3 nucleotides read TGTGCCAGCAGCTCAATGCTAGCGGGGGCCACCACAGATACGCAGTATTTT.

This chain links TRBV4-3 with TRBJ2-1; D gene unclear. Deletions cut 0 bases from V and 3 bases from J, with 9 bases between. Looked up from germline, CDR1 is LGHNA and CDR2 is YSLEER. The CDR3 has 15 residues. CDR3 protein: CASSQDERFYNEQFF. The CDR3 region has the DNA TGCGCCAGCAGCCAAGACGAGAGGTTCTACAATGAGCAGTTCTTC.

The chain links TRBV7-2 to TRBJ1-6; the D is unclear. V was trimmed by 3 bases and J by 7 bases, leaving 13 bases between them. Germline lookup yields CDR1 SGHTA and CDR2 FQGNSA. This CDR3 is built from 15 residues. CDR3 sequence: CASSFIFSLNSPLHF. In nucleotides, the CDR3 is TGTGCCAGCAGCTTTATCTTCTCCCTAAATTCACCCCTCCACTTT.

In regard to this clone: The same CDR3 arises from other DNA sequences in this sample as well. The chain has TRBV7-2 and TRBJ1-5; D not resolved. Per germline, CDR1 SGHTA and CDR2 FQGNSA. The CDR3 consists of 12 residues. Between the trimmed V and J ends, which lost 5 bases and 6 bases, there was a span of 8 bases. The CDR3 loop is CASSPAGQPQHF. The CDR3, as DNA: TGTGCCAGCAGCCCGGCGGGTCAGCCCCAGCATTTT.

The chain combines TRBV27 with TRBJ2-7; TRBD2 agrees at 8 bases. Unmatched junction bases numbered 12, after V lost 6 bases and J lost 5 bases. The CDR3 is 15 amino acids. Per the germline V gene, CDR1 is MNHEY and CDR2 is SMNVEV (reference sequence). The CDR3 region is CASSLPVGAGDEQYF. The DNA for the CDR3 is TGTGCCAGCAGCTTACCAGTGGGAGCGGGGGACGAGCAGTACTTC.

This clone was seen a few times. The chain uses TRBV28 and TRBJ2-1; TRBD1 aligns across 7 bases. This CDR3 is 14 amino acids long. In germline, CDR1 is MDHEN, CDR2 SYDVKM. J was trimmed by 4 bases and V by 7 bases; bases with no gene match: 7. In DNA form, the CDR3 reads TGTGCCAGCACCTCCGGGACAGTGTACAATGAGCAGTTCTTC. Translation: CASTSGTVYNEQFF.

This clone was seen only a few times. This chain connects TRBV25-1 to TRBJ1-2, with D maybe TRBD1 (6 bases). Trimming took 5 bases from V and 0 from J, leaving 7 bases between them. The CDR3 extends over 13 amino acids. Looked up from germline, CDR1 is MGHDK and CDR2 is SYGVNS. CDR3 nucleotide sequence: TGTGCCAGCAGTCCAGGGGCTAACTATGGCTACACCTTC. It translates to CASSPGANYGYTF.

The chain is built from TRBV11-2 and TRBJ1-2; 7 positions match TRBD1. CDR3 size: 14 residues. Germline CDR1 is SGHAT and CDR2 is FQNNGV. The J segment lost 5 bases and the V segment lost 5 bases, leaving 8 bases of the junction unmatched. The chain's CDR3 is CASSPTTGLYGYTF. DNA of the CDR3: TGTGCCAGCAGCCCCACGACAGGGTTATATGGCTACACCTTC.

The chain uses TRBV5-6 and TRBJ2-3; the match to TRBD1 covers 8 bases. This CDR3 has 16 residues. V lost 4 bases and J lost 1; bases outside the gene matches: 8. The germline V gene encodes CDR1 SGHDT and CDR2 YYEEEE. The CDR3 loop is CASSRVSGQGTDTQYF. Written as DNA, the CDR3 is TGTGCCAGCAGCCGCGTCTCGGGACAGGGCACAGATACGCAGTATTTT.

DNA for the CDR3: TGTGCCAGCACTAACGCAACTAACTATGGCTACACCTTC. It is translated as CASTNATNYGYTF. This chain uses TRBV27 with TRBJ1-2; D call uncertain. V lost 7 bases, J lost 0 bases, and 9 bases lay in between. Germline V gene sequence: CDR1 MNHEY, CDR2 SMNVEV (reference sequence). This CDR3 is built from 13 residues.

This clone was recorded many times. This chain uses TRBV6-5 with TRBJ2-5, with 10 nucleotides matching TRBD2. The CDR3 spans 15 residues. Trimming at V came to 4 bases and at J to 4 bases, leaving 6 bases not matched to a gene. Germline V lookup: CDR1 MNHEY, CDR2 SVGAGI. CDR3 in DNA: TGTGCCAGCAGTTTCTCCCAGCGGGGGGGAGAGACCCAGTACTTC. Its translation: CASSFSQRGGETQYF.

This chain joins TRBV30 and TRBJ1-5; D possibly corresponds to TRBD1 (5 bases). V lost 3 bases to trimming and J lost 3 bases, with 21 bases between them. The germline CDR1 and CDR2 sequences are GTSNPN and SVGIG (reference sequence). The CDR3 covers 17 residues. The chain's CDR3 is CAWSTRVGVGSNQPQHF. The CDR3 DNA is TGTGCCTGGAGCACCCGTGTGGGGGTAGGCTCCAATCAGCCCCAGCATTTT. Combining the CDR3 with reference TRBV30 and TRBJ1-5 gives the whole variable domain SQTIHQWPATLVQPVGSPLSLECTVEGTSNPNLYWYRQAAGRGLQLLFYSVGIGQISSEVPQNLSASRPQDRQFILSSKKLLLSDSGFYLCAWSTRVGVGSNQPQHFGDGTRLSIL.

V and J are TRBV19 and TRBJ2-6; tentatively, D is TRBD1 (5 bases). This CDR3 is 15 amino acids long. Trimming cost V 6 bases and J 2 bases, with 11 bases left between them. CDR1 and CDR2 (germline): LNHDA, SQIVND (reference sequence). This CDR3 reads CASRGRVAGANVLTF. The CDR3 bases are TGTGCCAGTAGGGGGCGCGTTGCTGGGGCCAACGTCCTGACTTTC.

The chain couples TRBV7-6 to TRBJ2-5; D gene unclear. The V end was cut by 0 bases, the J end by 10 bases, with 15 bases between. Germline V gene lookup returns CDR1 SGHVS and CDR2 FNYEAQ. The CDR3 covers 14 residues. The CDR3 DNA follows: TGTGCCAGCAGCTTAGCCTGGGGTGGTCTCGACCAGTACTTC. Translation gives CASSLAWGGLDQYF.

The rearrangement uses TRBV7-6 and TRBJ1-4; no firm D call. Trimming removed 1 base from V and 4 bases from J, with 7 bases in between. The germline V gene encodes CDR1 SGHVS and CDR2 FNYEAQ. The CDR3 is 14 amino acids. The CDR3 here is CASSLGGGNEKLFF. CDR3 nucleotides: TGTGCCAGCAGCTTAGGGGGAGGTAATGAAAAACTGTTTTTT.

This chain uses TRBV29-1 with TRBJ1-1; D gene unclear. This CDR3 has 14 residues. Per germline, CDR1 SQVTM and CDR2 ANQGSEA. V lost 3 bases to trimming and J lost 1 base, with 12 bases between them. Here the CDR3 reads CSVETLVGNTEAFF. Written as DNA, the CDR3 is TGCAGCGTTGAGACTCTAGTGGGGAACACTGAAGCTTTCTTT.

The DNA of the CDR3 is TGTGCCTGGAGTCCGGACAGGCGCAACTATGGCTACACCTTC. This gives the protein CAWSPDRRNYGYTF. This chain joins TRBV30 and TRBJ1-2, with TRBD1 matching over 7 bases. Germline V gene data show CDR1 as GTSNPN and CDR2 as SVGIG (reference sequence). The trim removed 2 bases at V and 2 bases at J, leaving 5 bases unmatched. This CDR3 region has 14 residues. Drawing the rest from reference TRBV30 and TRBJ1-2, the complete variable domain is SQTIHQWPATLVQPVGSPLSLECTVEGTSNPNLYWYRQAAGRGLQLLFYSVGIGQISSEVPQNLSASRPQDRQFILSSKKLLLSDSGFYLCAWSPDRRNYGYTFGSGTRLTVV.

Only a few counts were recorded for this clone. This sequence joins TRBV29-1 and TRBJ1-2, with 8 bases fitting TRBD1. This CDR3 contains 13 residues. J was trimmed by 8 bases and V by 0 bases; bases with no gene match: 5. Germline loops: CDR1 SQVTM, CDR2 ANQGSEA. CDR3 protein: CSVEEAGTGGYTF. The CDR3, as DNA: TGCAGCGTTGAAGAGGCCGGGACAGGAGGCTACACCTTC.

Written as DNA, the CDR3 is TGTGCCAGGCCCGACAGGGACACCGGGGAGCTGTTTTTT. It is translated as CARPDRDTGELFF. V is TRBV21-1 and J is TRBJ2-2; TRBD1, the table's D call, was not compared with the DNA. TRBV21-1 is a pseudogene segment. The CDR3 is 13 residues long.